The following is a T cell receptor (beta chain) sequence with its context. TCRdb reanalysed the RT-PCR reads using MiXCR and keeps one entry per CDR3 protein. The repertoire consists of about 410,000 distinct CDR3 sequences, with 16% occurring once and the leading ten covering around 6.8%. These data are taken from a study of patients and donors after allogeneic stem cell transplantation. This TCR was recovered from a human donor who was either an allogeneic HSCT recipient or a stem cell or donor lymphocyte infusion donor (not recorded which). It is not recorded whose cells these are; they may come from a transplant donor. The sample was blood, either unsorted or a sorted T cell fraction (not recorded which).

The CDR3 protein is CASSTRVTGAHGYTF. CDR3 DNA: TGTGCCAGCTCGACTCGGGTCACAGGGGCTCATGGCTACACCTTC. The V and J genes are TRBV18 and TRBJ1-2, with 7 bases matching TRBD1. The CDR3 length is 15 residues. Trimming removed 6 bases from V and 6 bases from J; junction bases left unmatched: 13. Germline values: CDR1 KGHSH, CDR2 LQKENI.